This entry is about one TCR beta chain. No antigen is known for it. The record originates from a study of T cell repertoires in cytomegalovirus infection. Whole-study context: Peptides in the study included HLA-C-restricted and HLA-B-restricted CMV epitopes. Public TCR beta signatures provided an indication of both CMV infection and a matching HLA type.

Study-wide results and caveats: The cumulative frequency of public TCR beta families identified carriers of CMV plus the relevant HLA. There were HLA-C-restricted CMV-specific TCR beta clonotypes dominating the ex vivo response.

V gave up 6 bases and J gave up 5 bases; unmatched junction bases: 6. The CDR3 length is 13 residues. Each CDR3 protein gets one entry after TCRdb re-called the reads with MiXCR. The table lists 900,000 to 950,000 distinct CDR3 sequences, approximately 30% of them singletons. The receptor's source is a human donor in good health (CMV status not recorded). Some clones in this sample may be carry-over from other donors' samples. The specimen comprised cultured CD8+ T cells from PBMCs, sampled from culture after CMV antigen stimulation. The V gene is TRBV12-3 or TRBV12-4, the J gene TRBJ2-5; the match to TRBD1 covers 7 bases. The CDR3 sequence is CASSPGTVETQYF. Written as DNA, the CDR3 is TGTGCCAGCAGCCCGGGGACAGTTGAGACCCAGTACTTC.